Here is one T cell receptor beta chain with its context. The data derive from a study of blood T cells in healthy people across ages. A second PCR, run for roughly 7 to 11 cycles, used a sample-barcoded 5' primer plus a J-beta primer mix. TCRdb re-called the 5' RACE reads with MiXCR, one entry per CDR3 protein. The sample has over 1,500,000 distinct CDR3 sequences; about 50% are singletons. This CDR3 has 17 residues. Germline CDR1 reads MDHEN; CDR2 reads SYDVKM. V lost 4 bases and J lost 2, with 20 bases in between. Sequences were obtained from blood. The chain links TRBV28 to TRBJ1-2; no clear D gene. The origin of this receptor is a woman in her 40s in good health. CDR3 loop: CASSWEAFGGINYGYTF. CDR3 coding DNA: TGTGCCAGCAGTTGGGAAGCTTTCGGAGGAATCAACTATGGCTACACCTTC.